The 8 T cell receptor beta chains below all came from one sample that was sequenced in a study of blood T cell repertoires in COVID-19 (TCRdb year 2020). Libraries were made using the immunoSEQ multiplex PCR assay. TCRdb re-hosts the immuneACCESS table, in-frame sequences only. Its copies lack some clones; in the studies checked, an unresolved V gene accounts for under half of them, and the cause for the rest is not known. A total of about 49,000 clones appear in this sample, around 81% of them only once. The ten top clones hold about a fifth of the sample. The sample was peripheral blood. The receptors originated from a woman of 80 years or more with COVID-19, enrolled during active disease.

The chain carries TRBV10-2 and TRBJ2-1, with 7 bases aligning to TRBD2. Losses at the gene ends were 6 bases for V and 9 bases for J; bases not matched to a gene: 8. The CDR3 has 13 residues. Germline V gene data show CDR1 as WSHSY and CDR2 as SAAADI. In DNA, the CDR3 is TGCGCCAGCAGCTGGGGGGGGGAGGGTGAGCAGTTCTTC. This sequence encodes CASSWGGEGEQFF.

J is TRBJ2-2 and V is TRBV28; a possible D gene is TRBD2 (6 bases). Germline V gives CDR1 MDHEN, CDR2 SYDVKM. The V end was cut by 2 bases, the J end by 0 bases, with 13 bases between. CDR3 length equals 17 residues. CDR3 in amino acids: CASSLEGGGSNTGELFF. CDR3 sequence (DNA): TGTGCCAGCAGTTTAGAGGGCGGAGGGTCGAACACCGGGGAGCTGTTTTTT.

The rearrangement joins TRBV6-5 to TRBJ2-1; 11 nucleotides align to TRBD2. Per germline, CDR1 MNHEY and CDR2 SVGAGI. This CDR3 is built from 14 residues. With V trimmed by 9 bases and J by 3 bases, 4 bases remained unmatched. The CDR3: CASTGLADYNEQFF. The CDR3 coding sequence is TGTGCCAGTACGGGACTAGCGGACTACAATGAGCAGTTCTTC.

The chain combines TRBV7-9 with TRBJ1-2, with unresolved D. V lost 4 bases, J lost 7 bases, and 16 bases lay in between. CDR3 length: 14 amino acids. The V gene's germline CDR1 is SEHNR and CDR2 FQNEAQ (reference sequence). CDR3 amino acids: CASSSQGGSVGYTF. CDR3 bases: TGTGCCAGCAGCTCTCAAGGCGGGTCGGTTGGCTACACCTTC.

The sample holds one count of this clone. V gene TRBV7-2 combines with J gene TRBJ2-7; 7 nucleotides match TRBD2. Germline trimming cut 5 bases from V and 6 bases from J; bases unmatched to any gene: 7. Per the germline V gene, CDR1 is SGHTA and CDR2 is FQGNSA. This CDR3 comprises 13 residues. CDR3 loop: CASSPQRGGEQYF. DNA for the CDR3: TGTGCCAGCAGCCCCCAGCGGGGCGGCGAGCAGTACTTC.

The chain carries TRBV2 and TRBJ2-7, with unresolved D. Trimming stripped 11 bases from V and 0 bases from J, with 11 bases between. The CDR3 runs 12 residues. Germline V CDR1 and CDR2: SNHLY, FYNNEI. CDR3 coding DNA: TGTGCCTCTAGGTTAGGCTCCTACGAGCAGTACTTC. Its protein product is CASRLGSYEQYF.

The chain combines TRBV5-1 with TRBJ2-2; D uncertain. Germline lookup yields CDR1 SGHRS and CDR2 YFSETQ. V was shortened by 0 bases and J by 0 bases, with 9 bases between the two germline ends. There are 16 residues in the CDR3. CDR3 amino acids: CASSLAAGANTGELFF. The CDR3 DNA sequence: TGCGCCAGCAGCTTGGCTGCAGGCGCGAACACCGGGGAGCTGTTTTTT.

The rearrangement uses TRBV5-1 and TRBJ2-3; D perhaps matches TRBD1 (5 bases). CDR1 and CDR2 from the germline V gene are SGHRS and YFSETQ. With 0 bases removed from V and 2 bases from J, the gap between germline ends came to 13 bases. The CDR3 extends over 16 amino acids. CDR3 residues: CASSLALTADTDTQYF. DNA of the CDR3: TGCGCCAGCAGCTTGGCCTTGACAGCTGACACAGATACGCAGTATTTT.